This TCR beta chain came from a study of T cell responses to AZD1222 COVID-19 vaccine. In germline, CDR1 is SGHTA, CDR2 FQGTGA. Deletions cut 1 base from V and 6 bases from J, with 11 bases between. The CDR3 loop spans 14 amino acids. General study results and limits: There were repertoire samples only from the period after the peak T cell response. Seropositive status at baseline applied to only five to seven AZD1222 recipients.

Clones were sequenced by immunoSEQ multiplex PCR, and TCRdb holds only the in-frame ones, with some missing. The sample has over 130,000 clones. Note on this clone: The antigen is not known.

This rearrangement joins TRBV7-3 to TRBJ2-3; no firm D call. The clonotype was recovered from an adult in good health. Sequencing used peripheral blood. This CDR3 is CASSLNWRHDTQYF. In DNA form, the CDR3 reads TGTGCCAGCAGCTTAAACTGGCGTCATGATACGCAGTATTTT.